These 23 T cell receptor beta chains came from one sample sequenced in a study of beta chain features in type 1 diabetes. Every bit of the isolated RNA underwent reverse transcription, so sequencing read expressed TCRB transcripts. Clones were read by immunoSEQ multiplex PCR, and TCRdb kept only the in-frame ones, dropping some. The sample contains fewer than 900,000 clones, roughly 17% of which appear only once. The sequenced sample consisted of naive CD4+ T cells from blood. Receptors originate from a woman between 18 and 29 years old in good health.

This clone was seen only a few times. V gene TRBV10-3 combines with J gene TRBJ2-5; TRBD1 agrees at 7 bases. The J call may not be correct, given that the DNA end is closer to TRBJ2-7. CDR3 size: 13 residues. CDR1 ENHRY and CDR2 SYGVKD come from the germline V gene. CDR3 amino acids: CAIRETGSYEQYF. The CDR3 DNA reads TGTGCCATCAGGGAGACAGGGTCCTACGAGCAGTACTTC.

The chain employs TRBV18 and TRBJ2-1; unclear D gene. Germline CDR1 is KGHSH and CDR2 is LQKENI. Trimming shortened V by 0 bases and J by 8 bases, and 8 bases separated the two germline ends. This CDR3 comprises 13 residues. CDR3 loop: CASSPPSFHEQFF. Written as DNA, the CDR3 is TGTGCCAGCTCACCACCTAGCTTCCATGAGCAGTTCTTC.

The chain employs TRBV6-1 and TRBJ1-1; D might be TRBD1 (5 bases). The CDR3 contains 18 residues. V was shortened by 0 bases and J by 7 bases, with 24 bases between the two germline ends. Germline CDR1 is MNHNS and CDR2 is SASEGT. CDR3 in amino acids: CASSEALTSPRLGDEAFF. CDR3 in DNA: TGTGCCAGCAGTGAAGCGTTAACCTCCCCCCGCTTGGGGGATGAAGCTTTCTTT.

The genes are TRBV7-2 and TRBJ2-7, with 13 bases matching TRBD2. Trimming cost V 5 bases and J 4 bases; bases outside gene matches: 2. The CDR3 has 14 residues. The germline CDR1 and CDR2 sequences are SGHTA and FQGNSA. The CDR3 here is CASSKGLAGYEQYF. The CDR3 bases are TGTGCCAGCAGCAAGGGACTAGCGGGGTACGAGCAGTACTTC.

The chain employs TRBV15 and TRBJ2-1; the match to TRBD2 covers 10 bases. The V and J ends lost 2 bases and 9 bases, in that order; junction bases with no gene match: 4. Germline CDR1 is LNHNV and CDR2 is YYDKDF (reference sequence). The CDR3 loop spans 14 amino acids. The CDR3 reads CATSRSGREVEQFF. For the CDR3, the DNA is TGTGCCACCAGCAGAAGCGGGAGGGAGGTTGAGCAGTTCTTC.

V and J are TRBV18 and TRBJ1-2, with D possibly TRBD1 on 5 matching bases. The V and J ends lost 6 bases and 4 bases respectively, with 12 bases between them. Germline CDR1 is KGHSH and CDR2 is LQKENI. This CDR3 contains 13 residues. The CDR3 DNA follows: TGTGCCAGCTCCGACGGGGGTGTCTATGGCTACACCTTC. As protein: CASSDGGVYGYTF.

This clone has just a few counts. This rearrangement joins TRBV10-3 to TRBJ2-7, with 8 bases fitting TRBD1. The CDR3 consists of 15 residues. Unmatched junction bases numbered 11, after V lost 10 bases and J lost 0 bases. CDR1 and CDR2 (germline): ENHRY, SYGVKD. CDR3 sequence (DNA): TGTGCCACCCATCAAAACAGGGGGAACTCCTACGAGCAGTACTTC. Residues: CATHQNRGNSYEQYF.

The V and J genes are TRBV11-2 and TRBJ2-5; TRBD1 aligns across 7 bases. Germline-derived CDR1 and CDR2 are SGHAT and FQNNGV. The CDR3 totals 13 residues. J gave up 2 bases and V 5 bases, and 2 bases lay outside the gene matches. The CDR3 is CASSQDRQETQYF. DNA of the CDR3: TGTGCCAGCAGCCAGGACAGGCAAGAGACCCAGTACTTC.

The V call is TRBV28, the J call TRBJ2-3; TRBD2 matches 9 bases. The CDR3 consists of 14 residues. CDR1 and CDR2 (germline): MDHEN, SYDVKM. With V trimmed by 6 bases and J by 8 bases, 9 bases remained unmatched. In DNA form, the CDR3 reads TGTGCCAGCAGCCTTAGCGGGAGTTGGACTACGCAGTATTTT. This gives the protein CASSLSGSWTTQYF.

V gene TRBV7-2 combines with J gene TRBJ1-2; 7 nucleotides line up with TRBD1. The germline CDR1 and CDR2 sequences are SGHTA and FQGNSA. This CDR3 is 14 amino acids long. The junction had 9 bases not matched to a gene; V was cut back by 4 bases and J by 7 bases. The chain's CDR3 is CASSSGQRNGGYTF. The CDR3 coding sequence is TGTGCCAGCAGCTCGGGACAGAGAAATGGTGGCTACACCTTC. Full variable domain (remainder filled in from reference TRBV7-2 and TRBJ1-2): GAGVSQSPSNKVTEKGKDVELRCDPISGHTALYWYRQSLGQGLEFLIYFQGNSAPDKSGLPSDRFSAERTGGSVSTLTIQRTQQEDSAVYLCASSSGQRNGGYTFGSGTRLTVV.

The V and J genes are TRBV7-9 and TRBJ2-1, with a weak D call TRBD1 (5 bases). V was clipped by 5 bases and J by 7 bases, with 12 bases between them. CDR1 and CDR2 from the germline V gene are SEHNR and FQNEAQ (reference sequence). The length of the CDR3 is 13 residues. The CDR3, as DNA: TGTGCCAGCAGCGACAGACCAGGGAATGAGCAGTTCTTC. Protein sequence: CASSDRPGNEQFF.

This clone turned up a few times. J is TRBJ1-1 and V is TRBV19; the D is unclear. From germline, CDR1 is LNHDA and CDR2 SQIVND (reference sequence). This CDR3 contains 14 residues. Trimming took off 5 bases at V and 1 base at J, with 11 bases between the two ends. This chain's CDR3 is CASSRRNENTEAFF. The CDR3 bases are TGTGCCAGTAGTCGCCGGAACGAGAACACTGAAGCTTTCTTT.

The chain joins TRBV7-2 to TRBJ1-4; D might be TRBD1 (6 bases). V was cut by 2 bases and J by 8 bases, with 12 bases left in between. This CDR3 is 14 amino acids long. Looked up from germline, CDR1 is SGHTA and CDR2 is FQGNSA. CDR3: CASSLRQVAEKLFF. The CDR3 DNA is TGTGCCAGCAGCTTACGACAGGTAGCCGAAAAACTGTTTTTT.

The V call is TRBV28, the J call TRBJ2-5; 12 bases are a match to TRBD2. The CDR3 has 16 residues. V trimming: 4 bases; J trimming: 1 base; junction bases outside the gene matches: 4. Germline assignment: CDR1 MDHEN and CDR2 SYDVKM. This CDR3 is CASSSRTSGTQETQYF. The CDR3 bases are TGTGCCAGCAGTTCTAGGACTAGCGGGACCCAAGAGACCCAGTACTTC.

CDR3 nucleotide sequence: TGTGCCACCGGACTTTCCTACGAGCAGTACTTC. As protein: CATGLSYEQYF. This chain joins TRBV28 and TRBJ2-7; possibly TRBD2 for D (5 bases). The CDR3 consists of 11 residues. Per the germline V gene, CDR1 is MDHEN and CDR2 is SYDVKM. The V gene lost 10 bases and the J gene lost 1 base, with 8 bases spanning the gap. The full variable domain, with the rest looked up from reference TRBV28 and TRBJ2-7, is DVKVTQSSRYLVKRTGEKVFLECVQDMDHENMFWYRQDPGLGLRLIYFSYDVKMKEKGDIPEGYSVSREKKERFSLILESASTNQTSMYLCATGLSYEQYFGPGTRLTVT.

This clone was picked up a small number of times. This sequence joins TRBV9 and TRBJ2-7, with no clear D. The CDR3 has 13 amino acids. The germline CDR1 and CDR2 sequences are SGDLS and YYNGEE. The V end lost 3 bases, the J end lost 0 bases, and 7 bases lay between the germline ends. This chain's CDR3 is CASSEGPSYEQYF. In DNA form, the CDR3 reads TGTGCCAGCAGCGAGGGCCCCTCCTACGAGCAGTACTTC.

This clone was found a few times. This sequence joins TRBV5-1 and TRBJ1-2; D might be TRBD1 (5 bases). CDR1 is SGHRS and CDR2 is YFSETQ in the germline V gene. The CDR3 extends over 15 amino acids. The V gene lost 4 bases and the J gene lost 5 bases, with 18 bases spanning the gap. DNA for the CDR3: TGCGCCAGCAGCCTTCGAGGGGTGTCTCGATATGGCTACACCTTC. It codes for CASSLRGVSRYGYTF.

DNA for the CDR3: TGCGCCAGCAGCCAGACCCCTTTACTAGCGGGAGTCACAGATACGCAGTATTTT. It codes for CASSQTPLLAGVTDTQYF. The rearrangement uses TRBV4-3 and TRBJ2-3; 11 nucleotides line up with TRBD2. This CDR3 is built from 18 residues. The V segment lost 3 bases and the J segment 2 bases; nucleotides outside the gene matches: 10. The germline gives CDR1 LGHNA, CDR2 YSLEER.

V and J are TRBV4-2 and TRBJ2-5, with 10 bases that match TRBD2. Gene TRBJ2-7 matches the end of the DNA better, so the J call may be wrong. The germline V gene encodes CDR1 LGHNA and CDR2 YNFKEQ. This CDR3 has 15 amino acids. The CDR3, as DNA: TGTGCCAGCAGCCAACGCCTAGCGGGAGCTGGCGAGCAGTACTTC. Residues: CASSQRLAGAGEQYF.

This clone showed up just a few times. This chain uses TRBV25-1 with TRBJ2-3; a weak D match, TRBD1 (5 bases). Germline lookup yields CDR1 MGHDK and CDR2 SYGVNS. The CDR3 totals 15 residues. V was pared by 6 bases and J by 6 bases, with 19 bases between. Here the CDR3 DNA reads TGTGCCAGCAGAATTGGGGCCTCCGAGGTGGATACGCAGTATTTT. Its protein product is CASRIGASEVDTQYF.

Turning to this clone: Possible read error: a much larger clone is one base away. The V and J genes are TRBV5-6 and TRBJ2-5; D is uncertain. The closer fit of TRBJ2-7 to the DNA end suggests the J call may be wrong. The CDR3 spans 11 residues. Per the germline V gene, CDR1 is SGHDT and CDR2 is YYEEEE. CDR3 DNA: TGTGCCAGCAGCGTCTCCTACGAGCAGTACTTC. This translates into CASSVSYEQYF.

Points on this clone: The junction departs from the called germline gene at one end, perhaps through a read error. The rearrangement uses TRBV28 and TRBJ2-5; TRBD2 agrees at 8 bases. CDR3 length: 13 amino acids. Germline V lookup: CDR1 MDHEN, CDR2 SYDVKM. The CDR3 is CASSSQPETSADF. The CDR3 bases are TGTGCCAGCAGTTCACAGCCGGAGACTAGCGCGGACTTC.

The rearrangement joins TRBV5-5 to TRBJ2-3; the match to TRBD2 covers 8 bases. There are 15 residues in the CDR3. Per the germline V gene, CDR1 is SGHKS and CDR2 is YYEKEE (reference sequence). J gave up 4 bases and V 4 bases, and 8 bases lay outside the gene matches. The CDR3 region has the DNA TGTGCCAGCAGCCGAGCGGGAGAATCATCAGATACGCAGTATTTT. This sequence encodes CASSRAGESSDTQYF. Looking up the rest from reference TRBV5-5 and TRBJ2-3 gives the full variable domain: DAGVTQSPTHLIKTRGQQVTLRCSPISGHKSVSWYQQVLGQGPQFIFQYYEKEERGRGNFPDRFSARQFPNYSSELNVNALLLGDSALYLCASSRAGESSDTQYFGPGTRLTVL.